Listed here are 7 T cell receptor beta chains from one sample, sequenced in a study of blood T cell repertoires in COVID-19. The protocol was immunoSEQ multiplex PCR, while the TCRdb copy is restricted to in-frame clones and leaves out a portion. This table has 85,000 to 110,000 clones, 70% to 90% appearing once. What was sequenced was peripheral blood. Every receptor here comes from a man in his forties or fifties in a cohort sampled during active COVID-19.

This clone turned up a few times. The chain is built from TRBV5-8 and TRBJ1-6; 7 positions agree with TRBD1. V trimming: 6 bases; J trimming: 11 bases; junction bases outside the gene matches: 11. The CDR3 length is 14 residues. CDR1 SGHTS and CDR2 YDEGEE come from the germline V gene. CDR3 residues: CASTKEGARPPLHF. The CDR3 DNA sequence: TGTGCCAGCACCAAGGAGGGGGCCAGACCACCCCTCCACTTT.

The chain recombines TRBV11-2 with TRBJ2-3, with 8 bases matching TRBD2. There are 15 residues in the CDR3. The V and J ends lost 5 bases and 1 base, in that order; junction bases with no gene match: 5. Germline CDR1 is SGHAT and CDR2 is FQNNGV. CDR3 DNA: TGTGCCAGCAGCCCGTGGACTAGCCGCACAGATACGCAGTATTTT. Translated, it gives CASSPWTSRTDTQYF.

The chain recombines TRBV18 with TRBJ2-2; maybe TRBD1 (6 bases). The germline CDR1 and CDR2 sequences are KGHSH and LQKENI. The CDR3 is made up of 15 amino acids. Trimming took off 3 bases at V and 5 bases at J, with 13 bases between the two ends. Here the CDR3 reads CASSPETGTTGELFF. In nucleotides, the CDR3 is TGTGCCAGCTCACCTGAAACGGGGACAACCGGGGAGCTGTTTTTT.

The chain couples TRBV5-1 to TRBJ1-1; 9 positions match TRBD1. Trimming at V came to 4 bases and at J to 10 bases, leaving 14 bases not matched to a gene. Germline-derived CDR1 and CDR2 are SGHRS and YFSETQ. The CDR3 loop spans 15 amino acids. The CDR3: CASSGGLGQGFAAFF. The CDR3 DNA sequence: TGCGCCAGCAGCGGAGGGCTGGGACAGGGTTTTGCAGCTTTCTTT.

V is TRBV28 and J is TRBJ1-4; no clear D. Germline lookup yields CDR1 MDHEN and CDR2 SYDVKM. This CDR3 spans 12 amino acids. V lost 8 bases and J 8 bases, leaving 12 bases between the germline ends. The CDR3 DNA follows: TGTGCCAGCGGGAGGAGGGAGGAAAAACTGTTTTTT. This translates into CASGRREEKLFF. The full variable domain, in which reference TRBV28 and TRBJ1-4 provide the parts outside the CDR3, is DVKVTQSSRYLVKRTGEKVFLECVQDMDHENMFWYRQDPGLGLRLIYFSYDVKMKEKGDIPEGYSVSREKKERFSLILESASTNQTSMYLCASGRREEKLFFGSGTQLSVL.

The gene calls are TRBV19 and TRBJ1-5; a weak D match, TRBD1 (5 bases). The CDR3 has 17 residues. V dropped 7 bases and J dropped 0 bases, with 19 bases sitting between them. Germline CDR1 reads LNHDA; CDR2 reads SQIVND (reference sequence). Here the CDR3 reads CASTNKRGLTSNQPQHF. CDR3 sequence (DNA): TGTGCCAGTACTAATAAGAGGGGACTCACTAGCAATCAGCCCCAGCATTTT.

The rearrangement links TRBV7-3 to TRBJ1-2; the D gene is possibly TRBD1 (5 bases). In germline, CDR1 is SGHTA, CDR2 FQGTGA. With 1 base removed from V and 8 bases from J, the gap between germline ends came to 14 bases. The CDR3 contains 14 residues. The CDR3 sequence: CASSLKGGARGYTF. For the CDR3, the DNA is TGTGCCAGCAGCTTAAAGGGTGGGGCGCGGGGCTACACCTTC.